Below, 3 T cell receptor beta chains from the same sample are listed, as sequenced in a study of OX40 agonist ivuxolimab in advanced cancers. Clones were sequenced by immunoSEQ multiplex PCR, and TCRdb holds only the in-frame ones, with some missing. This table holds roughly 15,000 clones, approximately 70% found once. Source: CD4+ or CD8+ T cells sorted from blood, taken in a trial of the OX40 agonist ivuxolimab. The receptors shown here come from an adult with an advanced solid tumor such as melanoma, head and neck, liver or kidney cancer.

The chain couples TRBV7-8 to TRBJ2-5, with TRBD2 matching 7 bases. The length of the CDR3 is 15 residues. CDR1 is SGHVS and CDR2 is FQNEAQ in the germline V gene. J was trimmed by 5 bases and V by 0 bases; bases with no gene match: 6. The CDR3 is CASSLARGTRETQYF. As DNA, the CDR3 is TGTGCCAGCAGCTTAGCGCGGGGGACCCGGGAGACCCAGTACTTC.

The chain has TRBV5-1 and TRBJ2-7, with 10 bases matching TRBD1. With 0 bases clipped from V and 3 bases from J, the junction kept 9 bases outside the gene matches. The length of the CDR3 is 17 residues. Germline CDR1 is SGHRS and CDR2 is YFSETQ. CDR3 sequence: CASSLEGGGTGDYEQYF. The CDR3 DNA is TGCGCCAGCAGCTTGGAGGGCGGGGGGACAGGGGACTACGAGCAGTACTTC.

The chain recombines TRBV7-6 with TRBJ2-1; a possible D gene is TRBD2 (5 bases). This CDR3 contains 12 residues. V lost 5 bases to trimming and J lost 9 bases, with 11 bases between them. Germline V CDR1 and CDR2: SGHVS, FNYEAQ. CDR3 protein: CASSPGGLEQFF. The CDR3 bases are TGTGCCAGCAGCCCTGGCGGACTTGAGCAGTTCTTC.